This T cell receptor beta chain was identified in a study of breast tumors, draining lymph nodes, adjacent tissues. Study outcomes and limitations: The lymph node origin of tumor T cells was framed as consistent with a hypothesis, not demonstrated.

TCRdb re-called the multiplex PCR reads through MiXCR, storing one row per CDR3 protein. The data contain about 230,000 distinct CDR3 sequences, roughly 32% of them singletons. This clonotype has ten or more counts. Its antigen is as yet unknown. Breast cancer patients provided tissue from their axillary draining lymph nodes. The CDR3 runs 16 residues. Germline values: CDR1 LNHDA, CDR2 SQIVND (reference sequence). The ends lost 6 bases at V and 6 bases at J; junction bases unmatched: 13. The sequencing input was axillary lymph node tissue. The rearrangement joins TRBV19 to TRBJ2-5; TRBD1 matches 10 bases. This receptor was obtained from a female donor with breast cancer. Some clones in this sample may be carry-over from other donors' samples. The CDR3 spells CASSIAGTGVVKTQYF. CDR3 nucleotides: TGTGCCAGTAGCATTGCCGGGACAGGGGTAGTGAAGACCCAGTACTTC.